This passage covers 9 T cell receptor beta chains from one sample sequenced in a study of T cell responses to AZD1222 COVID-19 vaccine. Only in-frame clones appear in the TCRdb table, and some are missing; sequencing was by immunoSEQ multiplex PCR. Counted here are 80,000 to 90,000 clones, approximately 89% occurring once; the ten biggest clones make up roughly 5.5%. The source was peripheral blood, collected on day 0 of MenACWY control vaccination. Every receptor here comes from an adult in good health.

The chain uses TRBV11-2 and TRBJ2-7; 7 bases line up with TRBD1. From germline, CDR1 is SGHAT and CDR2 FQNNGV. V was pared by 1 base and J by 0 bases, with 9 bases of the junction left unmatched. The CDR3 loop spans 17 amino acids. As DNA, the CDR3 is TGTGCCAGCAGCTTAGGACAGGGCCTCTCAGTCTCCTACGAGCAGTACTTC. Protein: CASSLGQGLSVSYEQYF.

The V call is TRBV5-5, the J call TRBJ1-2, with 9 bases identical to TRBD1. With V trimmed by 1 base and J by 4 bases, 5 bases remained unmatched. Germline-derived CDR1 and CDR2 are SGHKS and YYEKEE (reference sequence). This CDR3 has 15 residues. The CDR3 nucleotides read TGTGCCAGCAGCTTGAAGTCGGACAGGGGCTATGGCTACACCTTC. Residues: CASSLKSDRGYGYTF.

J is TRBJ1-1 and V is TRBV6-2 or TRBV6-3; the D gene is possibly TRBD1 (5 bases). Trimming took 0 bases from V and 4 from J, leaving 9 bases between them. Germline loops: CDR1 MNHEY, CDR2 SVGEGT. The CDR3 is 14 residues long. Here the CDR3 DNA reads TGTGCCAGCAGTTACTCGGGGGAGGGCACTGAAGCTTTCTTT. Translating gives CASSYSGEGTEAFF.

The chain combines TRBV18 with TRBJ1-2, with D possibly matching TRBD1 (6 bases). The V end lost 3 bases, the J end lost 6 bases, and 11 bases lay between the germline ends. CDR3 length: 13 amino acids. Germline V gene sequence: CDR1 KGHSH, CDR2 LQKENI. CDR3 region: CASSPTGSDGYTF. The CDR3 DNA sequence: TGTGCCAGCTCACCCACAGGGTCTGATGGCTACACCTTC.

In the case of this clone: Its ends do not fully match the called genes, so a read error is possible. The chain carries TRBV5-1 and TRBJ2-1, with TRBD1 matching 7 bases. CDR3 size: 15 residues. CDR1 is SGHRS, CDR2 YFSETQ, per germline. The CDR3 is CASSPPGTAYNKQFF. DNA of the CDR3: TGCGCCAGCAGCCCCCCGGGGACAGCCTACAATAAGCAGTTCTTC.

The rearrangement uses TRBV18 and TRBJ2-7; 7 positions agree with TRBD1. The CDR3 loop spans 14 amino acids. CDR1 is KGHSH and CDR2 is LQKENI in the germline V gene. The junction had 4 bases not matched to a gene; V was cut back by 3 bases and J by 2 bases. Written as DNA, the CDR3 is TGTGCCAGCTCACCCCCTGGACAGGCCTACGAGCAGTACTTC. Translation gives CASSPPGQAYEQYF. The full variable domain, in which reference TRBV18 and TRBJ2-7 provide the parts outside the CDR3, is NAGVMQNPRHLVRRRGQEARLRCSPMKGHSHVYWYRQLPEEGLKFMVYLQKENIIDESGMPKERFSAEFPKEGPSILRIQQVVRGDSAAYFCASSPPGQAYEQYFGPGTRLTVT.

V and J are TRBV5-1 and TRBJ1-6; possibly TRBD1 for D (5 bases). This CDR3 has 15 residues. The germline CDR1 and CDR2 sequences are SGHRS and YFSETQ. Trimming stripped 3 bases from V and 3 bases from J, with 10 bases between. CDR3 loop: CASSSHGGYNSPLHF. DNA of the CDR3: TGCGCCAGCAGCTCCCATGGGGGCTATAATTCACCCCTCCACTTT. The entire variable domain, with the rest obtained from reference TRBV5-1 and TRBJ1-6, is as follows: KAGVTQTPRYLIKTRGQQVTLSCSPISGHRSVSWYQQTPGQGLQFLFEYFSETQRNKGNFPGRFSGRQFSNSRSEMNVSTLELGDSALYLCASSSHGGYNSPLHFGNGTRLTVT.

With regard to this clone: Sequence at one end of the junction differs from germline and may be a read error. The chain carries TRBV6-5 and TRBJ2-7; 9 nucleotides line up with TRBD1. This CDR3 contains 15 residues. The germline CDR1 and CDR2 sequences are MNHEY and SVGAGI. The CDR3 here is CASSYSQGADRGGSF. As DNA, the CDR3 is TGTGCCAGCAGTTACTCACAGGGGGCGGACCGGGGTGGTAGCTTC.

This clone has only one observation. Other nucleotide sequences in the sample specify the same CDR3. The chain has TRBV6-5 and TRBJ1-1; the D gene is possibly TRBD1 (5 bases). Trimming removed 2 bases at V and 8 bases at J, with 9 bases between. The CDR3 runs to 12 residues. Germline V gene data show CDR1 as MNHEY and CDR2 as SVGAGI. CDR3 coding DNA: TGTGCCAGCAGTTACCCCGGGGGGGAAGCTTTCTTT. Protein product: CASSYPGGEAFF.